The entry below gives a single TCR beta chain sequence along with its context. This clone is termed medium-sized (0.01 to 0.1%). Its antigen is currently not known. A read error may produce the germline difference seen at one junction end. This sample was included in a study of OX40 agonist ivuxolimab in advanced cancers. Context from the whole study: Ivuxolimab was an agonistic, fully human IgG2 monoclonal antibody directed against OX40 (CD134), a costimulatory receptor. Intravenous ivuxolimab was administered to patients every 2 weeks at six dose levels: 0.01, 0.1, 0.3, 1.5, 3 and 10 mg/kg. Among the approximately 50 dose-escalation patients, around 20 had hepatocellular carcinoma, 15 melanoma, 9 renal cell carcinoma and 9 head and neck cancer. A male proportion of approximately 83% and a mean age of roughly 58 years, ranging from about 20 to 79, were recorded for the dose-escalation cohort. Prior anti-PD-1, anti-PD-L1 or anti-CTLA-4 therapy was permitted, and checkpoint inhibitors had been received by about two fifths of dose-escalation patients. Partial responses occurred in three dose-escalation patients, of whom one had hepatocellular carcinoma and two had cutaneous melanoma. The purpose of peripheral TCRbeta sequencing was to test whether ivuxolimab changed TCR sequence diversity and led to clonal T-cell expansion. The paper reports the monotherapy dose-escalation portion (N = 52 patients) of the phase I ivuxolimab trial. Paper-wide results and their limitations: Low levels of normalized T-cell clonal expansion were also shown by some nonresponding patients. After ivuxolimab, more expanded clones were found on average in CD8+ T cells than in CD4+ T cells. Partial responders in the 0.1-3.0 mg/kg groups had among the lowest normalized peripheral clonal expansion, especially among CD8+ T cells. At doses of 0.1 to 3.0 mg/kg, clonal expansion of both CD4+ and CD8+ blood T cells was observed from baseline to week 6. Which antigens the clonally expanded peripheral T cells were specific for was not determined.

Patients with a history of autoimmune disease or receiving systemic immunosuppression were excluded from the trial. Peripheral blood for TCR sequencing was collected from all dose cohorts at baseline, on cycle 4 day 1, and on cycle 7 day 1. Samples came from an open-label, multicenter, first-in-human phase I dose-escalation trial of ivuxolimab. Adults with locally advanced or metastatic melanoma, renal cell carcinoma, hepatocellular carcinoma or head and neck squamous cell carcinoma were enrolled in the trial. Before TCR sequencing, CD4+ T cells and CD8+ T cells from peripheral blood were sorted into separate populations. Genomic DNA was extracted from sorted cells for sequencing of the TCRbeta CDR3 region. The immunoSEQ Assay was used to sequence the TCRbeta CDR3 regions. This immuneACCESS table, as held by TCRdb, lists in-frame sequences with V and J called but not all clones. Of the missing ones, under half trace to an unresolved V gene in checked studies; the others have no known cause. Counted in this sample were 35,000 to 45,000 clones; 82% of them appeared once. The ten most abundant clones make up about 2% of the sample.

The sample was CD4+ or CD8+ T cells sorted from blood, taken in a trial of the OX40 agonist ivuxolimab. This receptor was taken from an adult with an advanced solid tumor such as melanoma, head and neck, liver or kidney cancer.

The CDR3: CASSEDRGRVIGAFF. DNA sequence: TGCGCCAGCAGCGAAGACAGGGGGCGCGTAATTGGGGCTTTCTTT. Recombination connected TRBV4-1 to TRBJ1-1, with 10 junctional bases fitting TRBD1. The CDR3 spans 15 residues, from the cysteine through the phenylalanine. Left in the record is the CDR3 DNA by itself, 45 bases read in frame from the first base. The germline V gene specifies MGHRA as CDR1 and YSYEKL as CDR2.